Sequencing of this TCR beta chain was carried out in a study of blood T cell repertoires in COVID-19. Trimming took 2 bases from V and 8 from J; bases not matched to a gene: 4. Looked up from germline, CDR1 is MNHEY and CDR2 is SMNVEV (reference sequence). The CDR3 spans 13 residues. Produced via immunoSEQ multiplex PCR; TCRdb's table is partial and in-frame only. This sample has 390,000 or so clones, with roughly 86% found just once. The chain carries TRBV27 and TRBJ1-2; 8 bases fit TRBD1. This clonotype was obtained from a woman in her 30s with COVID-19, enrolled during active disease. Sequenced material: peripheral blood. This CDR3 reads CASSLATGVGYTF. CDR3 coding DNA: TGTGCCAGCAGTTTAGCGACAGGGGTAGGCTACACCTTC.